Reported below is one T cell receptor beta chain. A single count supports this clone. Its target antigen remains unknown. The record has no base qualities; no much larger clone is one base away. This record comes from a study of long-term antiretroviral therapy in people with HIV (dated by TCRdb to 2022 to 2024). In the study overall: Collection of the earliest samples took place about a decade ahead of the 2015 WHO recommendation for immediate ART, at a time when ART was typically delayed until CD4 counts fell. This retrospective serial study examined whether starting ART and sustained HIV suppression were associated with changes in the composition and diversity of the TRB repertoire in peripheral blood. A total of around 190 cryopreserved PBMC samples came from 25 to 35 adults with confirmed HIV infection and were collected serially over a mean of roughly 6 years (range 1-12). Of the roughly 27 participants with HIV, more than 10 were female. Test extractions of a monoclonal T-cell line alongside 30 to 35 polyclonal samples showed no cross-contamination during QIAcube processing.

The CDR3 contains 17 residues, cysteine and phenylalanine counted. Only the CDR3 region is kept as DNA, spanning 51 bases read in frame from base 1. The immunoSEQ hsTCRB v3.0 assay was used at survey level resolution for TRB variable region sequencing. TRB sequencing targeted a depth of about 40,000-55,000 T-cell genomes per sample. TRB libraries were pooled and sequenced on an Illumina MiSeq using a v3 150-cycle kit. Per the source publication's procedure: Repertoire analysis was performed in R inside a reproducible Nextflow workflow that covered QC, data transformation and analysis. Custom analyses were implemented in LymphoSeq2, an R package for AIRR-Seq data exploration. A few samples that yielded fewer than 5000 total TRB sequences were excluded, so that 150 to 200 HIV repertoires were analyzed. Of the 188 retained HIV repertoires, roughly 61 were collected before and around 130 after ART initiation. Repertoires were downsampled to 5000 TRB nucleotide sequences, with summary statistics averaged over 100 downsampling iterations. The analysis kept only TRB sequences whose CDR3 regions were at least seven amino acids long. Two measures captured diversity: a Shannon entropy-derived clonality score and the Gini coefficient. In the repertoire networks, any two of the top 5000 CDR3 amino acid sequences were connected whenever the two sequences differed by an edit distance of one. Antigen specificity groups and MHC restriction were predicted for TRB CDR3 amino acid sequences with GLIPH2. To flag known associations with CMV, EBV, HIV or tissue antigens, CDR3 amino acid sequences were compared against VDJdb and McPAS-TCR. Pre-ART, post-ART and control groups were compared with Wilcoxon signed-rank tests and Holm-Bonferroni correction. The immuneACCESS repertoire file appears here via TCRdb, limited to in-frame rearrangements. These files lack a portion of the clones; in checked studies, under half of the deficit traces to unresolved V genes, and the cause of the others is not known. The DNA was the basis for D and trimming; V, J and clone size are from that table. The sample profile shows under 35,000 clones; nearly 90% of them were found once. The ten most abundant clones make up 10% to 15% of the sample.

To be included, a participant needed at least one PBMC sample from before ART initiation plus at least two post-ART samples. All participants with HIV were treated in the United States of America. Before DNA extraction, cryopreserved samples containing roughly 0.9-10 million PBMC were thawed and washed. At the time of the earliest PBMC sample, participants with HIV were aged between about 20 and 54 years. PBMC samples from each participant spanned 1-4 timepoints before ART initiation and 2-8 timepoints after ART initiation, with a median of 7 samples. Serial HIV viral load, CD4+ T-cell count, ART history and demographic data were obtained for every participant. Genomic DNA was extracted from unsorted PBMC with a Qiagen kit on a QIAcube, with processing performed in batches of 12 samples. Overall results and qualifications from the work: Inferences about post-ART repertoire changes were limited because no data were available on ART adherence, viral resistance or therapy changes. Compared with controls, HIV repertoires had narrower CDR3 length ranges, and the network structure pointed to an antigen-experienced repertoire that shifted only slightly toward naive after ART. Expanded TRB clones identified before ART initiation dominated the repertoire at all time points, although this dominance fluctuated and declined in many PLHIV after ART. The samples were dated from about 2004 to 2018, and the ART regimens that were used may be less effective than current ART regimens. Limited PBMC availability meant only the TCR beta chain was sequenced, without alpha chain pairing. Starting ART was linked to a significant rise in TRB diversity, yet even after long-term ART the diversity remained significantly lower than in transplant donor controls. Because pre-ART samples had limited cell numbers, unsorted PBMC were profiled rather than sorted CD4+ and CD8+ T cells.

The sample was unsorted PBMCs, taken 1.1 years after starting antiretroviral therapy. In this chain, TRBV12-1 is recombined with TRBJ2-7; the table names TRBD1, a call not compared with the DNA. TRBV12-1 counts as a pseudogene. The clonotype comes from a man aged 18 to 30 with HIV. The sequence in DNA is TGTGCCAGCAGCTCCACCCCAGGCGGACAACTGACCTACGAGCAGTACTTC. Its translation reads: CASSSTPGGQLTYEQYF.